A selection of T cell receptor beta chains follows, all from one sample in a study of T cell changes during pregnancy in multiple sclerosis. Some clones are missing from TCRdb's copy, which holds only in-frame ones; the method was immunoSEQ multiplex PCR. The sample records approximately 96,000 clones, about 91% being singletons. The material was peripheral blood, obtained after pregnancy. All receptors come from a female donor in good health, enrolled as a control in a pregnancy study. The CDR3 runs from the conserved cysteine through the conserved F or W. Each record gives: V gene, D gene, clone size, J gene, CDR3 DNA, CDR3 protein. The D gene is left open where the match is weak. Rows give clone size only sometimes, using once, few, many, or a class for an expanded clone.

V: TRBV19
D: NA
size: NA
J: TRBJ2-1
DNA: TGTGCCAGTAGTATAGATATCCTAGCGTACGAGCAGTTCTTC
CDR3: CASSIDILAYEQFF

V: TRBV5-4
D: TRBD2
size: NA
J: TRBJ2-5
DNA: TGTGCCAGCAGCCCGCTAGCGGGGGGTTACCAAGAGACCCAGTACTTC
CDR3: CASSPLAGGYQETQYF

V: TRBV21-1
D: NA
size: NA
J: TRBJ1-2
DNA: TGTGCCAGCAGCAATCTCTGGTGGGGGCACTATGGCTACACCTTC
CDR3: CASSNLWWGHYGYTF

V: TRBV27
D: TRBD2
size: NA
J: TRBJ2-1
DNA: TGTGCCAGCTGGGGGGGTGGTGAGCAGTTCTTC
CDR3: CASWGGGEQFF

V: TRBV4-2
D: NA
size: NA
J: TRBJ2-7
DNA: TGTGCCAGCAGCCAAGCGGGTTTCTACGAGCAGTACTTC
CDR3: CASSQAGFYEQYF

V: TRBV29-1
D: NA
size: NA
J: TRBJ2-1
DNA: TGCAGCGTTGAACAGGGGTTAAGCTCCTACAATGAGCAGTTCTTC
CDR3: CSVEQGLSSYNEQFF

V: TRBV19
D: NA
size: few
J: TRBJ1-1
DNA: TGTGCCAGTATTGATGGAGGGACGAACACTGAAGCTTTCTTT
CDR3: CASIDGGTNTEAFF

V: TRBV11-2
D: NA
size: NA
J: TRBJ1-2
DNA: TGTGCCAGCAGCTTACCAGGACTGGATGGCTACACCTTC
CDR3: CASSLPGLDGYTF

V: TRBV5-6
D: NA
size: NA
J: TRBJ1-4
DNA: TGTGCCAGCAGCCTGAGGGCCGGCAGGGGCCCCATAAAACTGTTTTTT
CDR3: CASSLRAGRGPIKLFF

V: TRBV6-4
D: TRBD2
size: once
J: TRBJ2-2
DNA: TGTGCCAGCAGACAGGGGACTAGCGACGCCGGGGAGCTGTTTTTT
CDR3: CASRQGTSDAGELFF